The clone carrying this T cell receptor (beta chain) was observed at least ten times. This sample stems from a study of human T cells and chemical hapten exposure. V was pared by 4 bases and J by 7 bases, with 20 bases between. The germline V gene has CDR1 DFQATT and CDR2 SNEGSKA (reference sequence). The CDR3 sequence is 15 residues long. One entry per CDR3 protein results from TCRdb running MiXCR on the RACE reads. Among more than 300,000 distinct CDR3 sequences listed, 4.5% to 5.5% were seen once. The time point denotes: pre-sensitization, week 0. As to treatment: therapeutic diphenylcyclopropenone sensitization with weekly scalp DPC.

V usage is TRBV20-1 and J usage is TRBJ2-1; D may be TRBD2 (5 bases). Specimen: whole blood, collected in connection with sensitization to the hapten diphenylcyclopropenone (DPC). This receptor was identified in a woman aged 18 to 35 with alopecia areata. Some clones in this sample may be carry-over from other donors' samples. The CDR3: CSATIKVLSGNEQFF. The CDR3 nucleotides are TGCAGTGCTACCATAAAGGTATTGAGCGGAAATGAGCAGTTCTTC.